The source of this T cell receptor (beta chain) is a study of somatic mutations in cytotoxic T cells in rheumatoid arthritis. The protocol was immunoSEQ multiplex PCR, while the TCRdb copy is restricted to in-frame clones and leaves out a portion. Found here are roughly 20,000 clones, approximately 80% of them singletons; the top ten hold approximately 10%. Trimming cost V 1 base and J 5 bases, with 8 bases left between them. The CDR3 loop spans 13 amino acids. Germline CDR1 is SSHAT and CDR2 is FNYEAQ (reference sequence). Findings and limits, study-wide: A slight TRBV07 underrepresentation in rheumatoid arthritis patients was reported without multiple-comparison adjustment. CD8+ T-cell clonality did not differ significantly between rheumatoid arthritis patients and age-matched healthy controls. A largest CD8+ clone above 20% of CD8+ cells occurred in about an eighth of the roughly 65 patients. Rheumatoid arthritis patients showed CD8+ clonality increasing with age, unlike healthy controls.

Comments on this clone: Antigen unknown.

The receptor was isolated from an adult with rheumatoid arthritis. The genes are TRBV7-7 and TRBJ2-5, with D maybe TRBD2 (5 bases). Sequenced sample: CD8+ T cells sorted from blood. This chain's CDR3 is CASSLVRDETQYF. CDR3 nucleotide sequence: TGTGCCAGCAGCTTAGTACGGGATGAGACCCAGTACTTC.